Sequencing of this T cell receptor (beta chain) was carried out in a study of T cell repertoires in cytomegalovirus infection. This clonotype was seen ten or more times. Each CDR3 protein gets one entry after TCRdb re-called the reads with MiXCR. There are about 300,000 distinct CDR3 sequences in the sample; roughly 23% occur only once, and approximately 15% lies in the top ten. Germline assignment: CDR1 MGHRA and CDR2 YSYEKL. The V end lost 4 bases, the J end lost 5 bases, and 15 bases lay between the germline ends. This CDR3 contains 15 residues. The receptor comes from a human donor in good health (CMV status not recorded). Some clones in this sample may be carry-over from other donors' samples. This chain connects TRBV4-1 to TRBJ1-5; TRBD1 might be the D (5 bases). The sample consisted of PBMCs. For the CDR3, the DNA is TGCGCCAGCAGCCGGGAACAGGAGGGTCATCAGCCCCAGCATTTT. Protein: CASSREQEGHQPQHF.